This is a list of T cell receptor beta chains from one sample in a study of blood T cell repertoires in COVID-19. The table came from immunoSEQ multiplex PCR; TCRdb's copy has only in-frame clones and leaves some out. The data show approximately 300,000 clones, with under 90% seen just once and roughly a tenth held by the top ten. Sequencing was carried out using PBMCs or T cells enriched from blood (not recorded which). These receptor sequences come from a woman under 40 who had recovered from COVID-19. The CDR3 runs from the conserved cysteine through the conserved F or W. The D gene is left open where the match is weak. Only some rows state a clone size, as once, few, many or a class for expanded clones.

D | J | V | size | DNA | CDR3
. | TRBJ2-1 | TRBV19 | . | TGTGCCAGTAGTATCATAATAGGACTATTTAATGAGCAGTTCTTC | CASSIIIGLFNEQFF
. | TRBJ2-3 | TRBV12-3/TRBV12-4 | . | TGTGCCAGCAGTTTAGGGCTTGATACGCAGTATTTT | CASSLGLDTQYF
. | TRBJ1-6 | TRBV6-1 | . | TGTGCCAGCAGTGATAGCAGCTCCTATAATTCACCCCTCCACTTT | CASSDSSSYNSPLHF
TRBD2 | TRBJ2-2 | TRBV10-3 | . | TGTGCCATCTATGGGACTAGCGGGAGTATCGCCGGGGAGCTGTTTTTT | CAIYGTSGSIAGELFF
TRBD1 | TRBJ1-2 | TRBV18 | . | TGTGCCAGCTCACCGAGCGGGACAGGGAGAGGAGATGGCTACACCTTC | CASSPSGTGRGDGYTF
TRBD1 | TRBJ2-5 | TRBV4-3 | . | TGCGCCAGCAGCCAAGAGGGGGTGGTGGGGACAGGAAAAGAGACCCAGTACTTC | CASSQEGVVGTGKETQYF
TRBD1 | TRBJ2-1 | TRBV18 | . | TGTGCCAGCTCATCGAGGACAGGGGACGTGAATGAGCAGTTCTTC | CASSSRTGDVNEQFF
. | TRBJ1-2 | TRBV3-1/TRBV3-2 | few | TGTGCCAGCAGCCAACTATCCGATTATGGCTACACCTTC | CASSQLSDYGYTF
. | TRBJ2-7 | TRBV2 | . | TGTGCCAGCAGCTCACAGGTAAAGGACGAGCAGTACTTC | CASSSQVKDEQYF
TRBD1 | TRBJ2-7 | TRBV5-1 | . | TGCGCCAGCAGCTCGTTCGACAGGGACCACTACGAGCAGTACTTC | CASSSFDRDHYEQYF
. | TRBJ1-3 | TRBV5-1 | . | TGCGCCAGCAGCTTGGAGTGGGGCGCGGAAGGAAACACCATATATTTT | CASSLEWGAEGNTIYF
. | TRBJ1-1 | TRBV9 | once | TGTGCCAGCAGCGTAGTAGGGGTTCCCATGAACACTGAAGCTTTCTTT | CASSVVGVPMNTEAFF
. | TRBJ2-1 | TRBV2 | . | TGTGCCAGCAGGATCGAGAACTACAATGAGCAGTTCTTC | CASRIENYNEQFF
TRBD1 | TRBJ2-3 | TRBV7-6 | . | TGTGCCAGCAGCGCCCGACAGGGGGGCACAGATACGCAGTATTTT | CASSARQGGTDTQYF
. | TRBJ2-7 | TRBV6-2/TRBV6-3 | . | TGTGCCAGCAGTTACTCGCGTCCCGGGATTTCCTACGAGCAGTACTTC | CASSYSRPGISYEQYF
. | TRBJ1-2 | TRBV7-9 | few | TGTGCCAGCAGCTCGCGGACAGTCTATGGCTACACCTTC | CASSSRTVYGYTF
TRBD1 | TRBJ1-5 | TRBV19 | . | TGTGCCAGTAGTCCCAGGGACAGGCGCAATCAGCCCCAGCATTTT | CASSPRDRRNQPQHF
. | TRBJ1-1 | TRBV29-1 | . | TGCAGCGTTGAAGATCGCGGGGTTCTCACTGAAGCTTTCTTT | CSVEDRGVLTEAFF
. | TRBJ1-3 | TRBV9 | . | TGTGCCAGCAGCGAGGGGCAGGGCTCTGGAAACACCATATATTTT | CASSEGQGSGNTIYF
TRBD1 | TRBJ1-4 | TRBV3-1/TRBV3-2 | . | TGTGCCAGCAGCCCTATAAGGGACAGGGGCCTTAGGTCTGAAAAACTGTTTTTT | CASSPIRDRGLRSEKLFF
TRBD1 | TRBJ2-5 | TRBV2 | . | TGTGCCAGCTCCGGGACAGAGTACCAAGAGACCCAGTACTTC | CASSGTEYQETQYF
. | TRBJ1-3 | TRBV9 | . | TGTGCCAGCACTAAACGCGGGATGCCCGGAAACACCATATATTTT | CASTKRGMPGNTIYF
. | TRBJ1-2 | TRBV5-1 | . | TGCGCCAGCAGCTTGGCCCCGGGGAACTATGGCTACACCTTC | CASSLAPGNYGYTF
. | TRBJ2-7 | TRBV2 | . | TGTGCCAGCAGTGAAGGCAGGTCAGTATACGAGCAGTACTTC | CASSEGRSVYEQYF
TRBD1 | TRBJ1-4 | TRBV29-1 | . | TGCAGCGTTGTAAGCTTGCGGGACAGGGGTAAAAAACTGTTTTTT | CSVVSLRDRGKKLFF
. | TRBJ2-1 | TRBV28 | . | TGTGCCAGCAGTTCAAATGAGCAGTTCTTC | CASSSNEQFF
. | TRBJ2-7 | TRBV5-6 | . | TGTGCCAGCAGCTTGTCACTAATCTCCTACGAGCAGTACTTC | CASSLSLISYEQYF
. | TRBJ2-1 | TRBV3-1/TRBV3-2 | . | TGTGCCAGCAGCCAACTTGGGAGATTCTCCTACAATGAGCAGTTCTTC | CASSQLGRFSYNEQFF